Below, 27 T cell receptor beta chains from the same sample are listed, as sequenced in a study of cytomegalovirus exposure and HLA in healthy donors. Researchers ran the PCR with 60 Vbeta and 13 Jbeta primers. The protocol was immunoSEQ multiplex PCR, while the TCRdb copy is restricted to in-frame clones and leaves out a portion. The sample gives around 120,000 clones, about 66% of which show up once; 1.5% to 2% is in the top ten. Source material: PBMCs. These receptors all come from a man aged 25 to 45 in good health and CMV-seropositive.

Comment on this clone: The same CDR3 also results from other DNA sequences found in this sample. CDR3 loop: CASSLTGDTEAFF. The CDR3 nucleotides read TGCGCCAGCAGCCTCACAGGGGACACTGAAGCTTTCTTT. The V gene is TRBV5-1, the J gene TRBJ1-1; the match to TRBD1 covers 7 bases. CDR1 and CDR2 from the germline V gene are SGHRS and YFSETQ. V dropped 4 bases and J dropped 3; count of bases not matched to a gene: 3. The length of the CDR3 is 13 residues.

This sequence joins TRBV4-1 and TRBJ1-1; 7 nucleotides match TRBD1. There are 14 residues in the CDR3. Germline V gene lookup returns CDR1 MGHRA and CDR2 YSYEKL. The trim removed 5 bases at V and 4 bases at J, leaving 7 bases unmatched. CDR3 loop: CASSYDRVITEAFF. The CDR3 nucleotides read TGCGCCAGCAGCTACGACAGGGTAATCACTGAAGCTTTCTTT.

J is TRBJ2-1 and V is TRBV28; 10 bases align to TRBD1. The CDR3 runs to 15 residues. V lost 5 bases and J lost 4; bases outside the gene matches: 5. Germline CDR1 MDHEN, CDR2 SYDVKM. The CDR3 sequence: CASSVPGQGYNEQFF. The CDR3 DNA sequence: TGTGCCAGCAGTGTACCGGGACAGGGGTACAATGAGCAGTTCTTC.

The chain combines TRBV2 with TRBJ1-2; no clear D. Germline V gene lookup returns CDR1 SNHLY and CDR2 FYNNEI. Deletions cut 8 bases from V and 3 bases from J, with 13 bases between. This CDR3 spans 13 amino acids. CDR3 sequence: CASPRDGDYGYTF. The CDR3, as DNA: TGTGCCAGCCCCCGTGACGGAGACTATGGCTACACCTTC.

The J gene is TRBJ1-3, the V gene TRBV2; TRBD1 agrees at 9 bases. This CDR3 is 15 amino acids long. V shed 6 bases and J 4 bases; nucleotides not matched to a gene: 7. The germline CDR1 and CDR2 sequences are SNHLY and FYNNEI. The CDR3 loop is CASSDQQGAGNTIYF. CDR3 in DNA: TGTGCCAGCAGCGATCAACAGGGGGCGGGAAACACCATATATTTT.

The chain links TRBV18 to TRBJ1-1, with TRBD1 matching over 7 bases. Germline loops: CDR1 KGHSH, CDR2 LQKENI. The trim removed 4 bases at V and 4 bases at J, leaving 6 bases unmatched. The CDR3 runs 14 residues. In nucleotides, the CDR3 is TGTGCCAGCTCACGCACAGGGGATAGCACTGAAGCTTTCTTT. This encodes CASSRTGDSTEAFF. Supplemented by reference TRBV18 and TRBJ1-1, the full variable domain reads NAGVMQNPRHLVRRRGQEARLRCSPMKGHSHVYWYRQLPEEGLKFMVYLQKENIIDESGMPKERFSAEFPKEGPSILRIQQVVRGDSAAYFCASSRTGDSTEAFFGQGTRLTVV.

The V call is TRBV5-1, the J call TRBJ1-2; 11 bases fit TRBD1. V shed 4 bases and J 2 bases; nucleotides not matched to a gene: 10. CDR3 length equals 17 residues. CDR1 is SGHRS, CDR2 YFSETQ, per germline. CDR3 protein: CASSPRTGGEPNYGYTF. For the CDR3, the DNA is TGCGCCAGCAGCCCCCGGACAGGGGGCGAGCCCAACTATGGCTACACCTTC.

This clone has just one count. The genes are TRBV4-3 and TRBJ2-5; tentatively, D is TRBD2 (6 bases). The CDR3 is 13 amino acids. V lost 2 bases and J lost 5, with 9 bases in between. CDR1 LGHNA and CDR2 YSLEER come from the germline V gene. CDR3: CASSQQTRETQYF. CDR3 DNA: TGCGCCAGCAGCCAACAGACTAGGGAGACCCAGTACTTC.

In the case of this clone: A junction boundary mismatches the germline segment, possibly from a read error. The gene calls are TRBV7-9 and TRBJ2-7; D is perhaps TRBD2 (6 bases). Germline V gene lookup returns CDR1 SEHNR and CDR2 FQNEAQ (reference sequence). This CDR3 spans 13 amino acids. The CDR3 here is CASIAPGTGVGSF. The CDR3 nucleotides read TGTGCCAGCATCGCACCCGGGACTGGGGTGGGTTCCTTC.

In its sample, this clone was seen a few times. The genes are TRBV7-2 and TRBJ2-7, with TRBD2 matching 12 bases. This CDR3 region has 14 residues. Germline CDR1 and CDR2: SGHTA and FQGNSA. The V segment lost 5 bases and the J segment 4 bases; nucleotides outside the gene matches: 3. In DNA, the CDR3 is TGTGCCAGCAGCCGACTAGCGGGGGCATACGAGCAGTACTTC. This translates into CASSRLAGAYEQYF.

V is TRBV10-1 and J is TRBJ2-7; 14 positions match TRBD2. Trimming took 6 bases from V and 3 from J; bases not matched to a gene: 4. CDR1 is WNHNN, CDR2 SYGVQD, per germline (reference sequence). CDR3 length: 15 amino acids. The CDR3 sequence is CASSSGTSGSYEQYF. CDR3 coding DNA: TGCGCCAGCAGCTCCGGGACTAGCGGGAGCTACGAGCAGTACTTC.

This clone was observed a handful of times. This sequence joins TRBV15 and TRBJ2-1; TRBD2 matches at 10 bases. CDR1 and CDR2 (germline): LNHNV, YYDKDF (reference sequence). The V and J ends lost 2 bases and 6 bases, in that order; junction bases with no gene match: 10. The CDR3 loop spans 17 amino acids. CDR3: CATSRWSSGSLSNEQFF. The CDR3 nucleotides read TGTGCCACCAGCAGATGGTCTAGCGGGAGTTTGTCCAATGAGCAGTTCTTC.

The chain links TRBV10-1 to TRBJ2-7; 8 bases agree with TRBD2. The CDR3 spans 14 residues. The trim removed 0 bases at V and 6 bases at J, leaving 4 bases unmatched. Germline CDR1 WNHNN, CDR2 SYGVQD (reference sequence). CDR3 DNA: TGCGCCAGCAGTGAGTCCCCCGGGGGGGCCGAGCAGTACTTC. It translates to CASSESPGGAEQYF.

The sample holds a few counts of this clone. V gene TRBV7-6 combines with J gene TRBJ2-1; 11 bases match TRBD2. The CDR3 is 14 residues long. The V and J ends lost 5 bases and 10 bases, in that order; junction bases with no gene match: 7. Germline CDR1 reads SGHVS; CDR2 reads FNYEAQ. CDR3 region: CASSQGLAAREQFF. CDR3 in DNA: TGTGCCAGCAGCCAGGGACTAGCGGCACGAGAGCAGTTCTTC.

V is TRBV4-2 and J is TRBJ2-7; TRBD1 is a possible D gene (6 bases). The CDR3 has 17 residues. The V and J ends lost 0 bases and 2 bases respectively, with 17 bases between them. CDR1 and CDR2 from the germline V gene are LGHNA and YNFKEQ. The CDR3, as DNA: TGTGCCAGCAGCCAAGATCTGCAGGGGTCCCCCACCTACGAGCAGTACTTC. Translated, it gives CASSQDLQGSPTYEQYF.

V usage is TRBV6-6 and J usage is TRBJ1-5; D is unclear. The V and J ends lost 6 bases and 4 bases respectively, with 16 bases between them. The CDR3 contains 15 residues. Germline V lookup: CDR1 MNHNY, CDR2 SVGAGI (reference sequence). In DNA, the CDR3 is TGTGCCAGCAGAGGCGGAGGGCTTGGGAATCAGCCCCAGCATTTT. Protein product: CASRGGGLGNQPQHF.

The chain carries TRBV6-5 and TRBJ1-4, with D maybe TRBD1 (6 bases). The ends were cut back, 2 bases at V and 8 bases at J, with 12 bases in the middle. Germline-derived CDR1 and CDR2 are MNHEY and SVGAGI. The CDR3 consists of 14 residues. The CDR3 sequence is CASSYVRGSEKLFF. In nucleotides, the CDR3 is TGTGCCAGCAGTTACGTGAGGGGGAGCGAAAAACTGTTTTTT.

This clone was recorded a few times. The chain couples TRBV6-6 to TRBJ2-7; 7 nucleotides agree with TRBD2. J was trimmed by 4 bases and V by 3 bases; bases with no gene match: 12. The CDR3 covers 16 residues. From germline, CDR1 is MNHNY and CDR2 SVGAGI (reference sequence). CDR3 bases: TGTGCCAGCAGTTATTTAGGTGGGAGGGCCGGGTACGAGCAGTACTTC. Translated: CASSYLGGRAGYEQYF.

The chain links TRBV5-4 to TRBJ2-5; D may be TRBD2 (7 bases). V shed 1 base and J shed 4 bases, with 14 bases lying between them. There are 15 residues in the CDR3. Germline V gives CDR1 SGHNT, CDR2 YYREEE (reference sequence). CDR3 in amino acids: CASSLRGARLETQYF. In nucleotides, the CDR3 is TGTGCCAGCAGCTTGCGGGGGGCGCGTCTAGAGACCCAGTACTTC.

The chain combines TRBV18 with TRBJ2-7; a weak D match, TRBD1 (6 bases). The CDR3 contains 16 residues. Germline V gene lookup returns CDR1 KGHSH and CDR2 LQKENI. The V and J ends lost 4 bases and 2 bases respectively, with 18 bases between them. The CDR3 DNA is TGTGCCAGCTCACTTAACCGGGACACGGTGGCCTACGAGCAGTACTTC. It encodes CASSLNRDTVAYEQYF.

The rearrangement uses TRBV27 and TRBJ2-5; the match to TRBD2 covers 9 bases. The CDR3 is 15 residues long. Germline V lookup: CDR1 MNHEY, CDR2 SMNVEV (reference sequence). V gave up 6 bases and J gave up 5 bases; unmatched junction bases: 10. Written as DNA, the CDR3 is TGTGCCAGCAGCCCCGTAGCGGGAGTCGACGAGACCCAGTACTTC. This codes for CASSPVAGVDETQYF.

In its sample, this clone was seen a few times. The chain couples TRBV29-1 to TRBJ2-1; the match to TRBD2 covers 9 bases. Germline V lookup: CDR1 SQVTM, CDR2 ANQGSEA. After removal of 6 bases from V and 0 bases from J, the junction contained 9 bases not matched to a gene. The CDR3 is made up of 16 amino acids. The CDR3 coding sequence is TGCAGCGTCCGTAGACTAGCGGTCATCTCCTACAATGAGCAGTTCTTC. Encoded protein: CSVRRLAVISYNEQFF.

Notes on this clone: One end of the junction fails to match germline, which may point to a read error. Here the CDR3 reads CASSLSPGRAQYF. CDR3 bases: TGTGCCAGCAGTCTATCCCCCGGGAGGGCGCAGTACTTC. V and J are TRBV27 and TRBJ2-7; 8 bases fit TRBD2. CDR3 length equals 13 residues. Germline CDR1 and CDR2: MNHEY and SMNVEV (reference sequence).

This chain links TRBV4-2 with TRBJ2-7; tentative D call: TRBD2 (5 bases). The length of the CDR3 is 14 residues. Germline V gene lookup returns CDR1 LGHNA and CDR2 YNFKEQ. V shed 0 bases and J shed 7 bases, with 13 bases lying between them. The CDR3 protein is CASSQDRARGEQYF. CDR3 DNA: TGTGCCAGCAGCCAAGATCGGGCCCGGGGAGAGCAGTACTTC.

A note on this clone: The junction departs from germline at one end; a sequencing error may be responsible. The genes are TRBV7-7 and TRBJ2-5; TRBD2 matches 7 bases. This CDR3 has 14 residues. CDR1 SSHAT and CDR2 FNYEAQ come from the germline V gene (reference sequence). Written as DNA, the CDR3 is TGTGCTAGCAGCTGGCGGCTAGCGGAAGAGACCCAGTACTTC. Protein: CASSWRLAEETQYF.

The V gene is TRBV19, the J gene TRBJ2-7; a weak D match, TRBD2 (6 bases). V was trimmed by 6 bases and J by 3 bases, leaving 15 bases between them. CDR3 length equals 14 residues. Germline CDR1 is LNHDA and CDR2 is SQIVND (reference sequence). The CDR3, as DNA: TGTGCCAGTAGCCAACGCACTAGCTTCTACGAGCAGTACTTC. Protein product: CASSQRTSFYEQYF.

V usage is TRBV14 and J usage is TRBJ2-5; 7 bases line up with TRBD1. V dropped 4 bases and J dropped 4; count of bases not matched to a gene: 9. This CDR3 is 15 amino acids long. CDR1 and CDR2 from the germline V gene are SGHDN and FVKESK. This chain's CDR3 is CASSPLGQLAETQYF. The CDR3 DNA is TGTGCCAGCAGCCCGTTGGGACAGCTAGCAGAGACCCAGTACTTC.